These 20 T cell receptor beta chains came from one sample sequenced in a study of Graves' ophthalmopathy and Graves' hyperthyroidism (dated by TCRdb to the late 2010s). The instrument given in TCRdb is Illumina HiSeq 2000. For repertoire sequencing, TCR beta CDR3 regions were amplified from RNA transcripts. A first-round RT-PCR used HTBI primers with the Qiagen OneStep RT-PCR kit, followed by a second-round multiplex PCR, size selection and purification. TCRdb took the public reads, trimmed them with fastp at Q25, ran MiXCR for clone calling and kept in-frame beta chains. For every CDR3 protein sequence, its rows merge into one entry that carries the most common genes and DNA. Recorded for this sample are around 1.1 million distinct CDR3 sequences; about two fifths of them occurred a single time. Around 10% of the sample is held by the ten biggest clonotypes. The sequenced sample was peripheral blood or thyroid tissue (not recorded which). The receptors come from an adult man with Graves' hyperthyroidism.

The V call is TRBV10-3, the J call TRBJ2-5, with D perhaps given as TRBD1 or TRBD2 (7 bases each). Trimming stripped 10 bases from V and 4 bases from J, with 19 bases between. The CDR3 extends over 14 amino acids. Germline CDR1 and CDR2: ENHRY and SYGVKD. The CDR3 DNA is TGTGCCAGCAGAACTACAGGGGAGGGAGAGACCCAGTACTTC. It is translated as CASRTTGEGETQYF.

This clonotype was detected ten times or more. The V and J genes are TRBV5-1 and TRBJ2-7, with 8 bases lining up with TRBD2. This CDR3 contains 15 residues. The germline V gene has CDR1 SGHRS and CDR2 YFSETQ. With V trimmed by 1 base and J by 0 bases, 3 bases remained unmatched. The CDR3 region has the DNA TGCGCCAGCAGCTTGCTTAGCGGGACCTCCTACGAGCAGTACTTC. Its protein is CASSLLSGTSYEQYF.

The V and J genes are TRBV2 and TRBJ2-2; 10 nucleotides line up with TRBD2. Germline loops: CDR1 SNHLY, CDR2 FYNNEI. The CDR3 has 17 amino acids. With 4 bases clipped from V and 5 bases from J, the junction kept 10 bases outside the gene matches. The CDR3 sequence is CASSGYSGGPRTGELFF. In nucleotides, the CDR3 is TGTGCCAGCAGTGGATATAGCGGGGGGCCAAGAACCGGGGAGCTGTTTTTT.

This chain connects TRBV10-2 to TRBJ2-5; D is uncertain. Germline V gene data show CDR1 as WSHSY and CDR2 as SAAADI. The CDR3 is 13 amino acids. V lost 4 bases and J 2 bases, leaving 8 bases between the germline ends. The CDR3 loop is CASSGNEQETQYF. DNA for the CDR3: TGCGCCAGCAGTGGTAACGAGCAAGAGACCCAGTACTTC.

The chain links TRBV7-9 to TRBJ2-7, with 9 bases identical to TRBD2. The CDR3 has 15 residues. The germline V gene encodes CDR1 SEHNR and CDR2 FQNEAQ (reference sequence). Losses at the gene ends were 9 bases for V and 7 bases for J; bases not matched to a gene: 16. The CDR3 spells CASSIALAGSGEQYF. DNA of the CDR3: TGTGCCAGTAGTATAGCCCTAGCGGGATCTGGAGAGCAGTACTTC. The whole variable domain, filled in from reference TRBV7-9 and TRBJ2-7, reads DTGVSQNPRHKITKRGQNVTFRCDPISEHNRLYWYRQTLGQGPEFLTYFQNEAQLEKSRLLSDRFSAERPKGSFSTLEIQRTEQGDSAMYLCASSIALAGSGEQYFGPGTRLTVT.

This clonotype came up many times. This rearrangement joins TRBV2 to TRBJ1-1; D gene unclear. Trimming cost V 2 bases and J 11 bases, with 12 bases left between them. CDR1 is SNHLY, CDR2 FYNNEI, per germline. The CDR3 is made up of 12 amino acids. The CDR3 region has the DNA TGTGCCAGCAGTGAACTGGGGAGGGAGGCTTTCTTT. Residues: CASSELGREAFF. Together with reference TRBV2 and TRBJ1-1, the CDR3 gives the full variable domain: EPEVTQTPSHQVTQMGQEVILRCVPISNHLYFYWYRQILGQKVEFLVSFYNNEISEKSEIFDDQFSVERPDGSNFTLKIRSTKLEDSAMYFCASSELGREAFFGQGTRLTVV.

This chain uses TRBV7-2 with TRBJ2-7, with D unclear. The germline CDR1 and CDR2 sequences are SGHTA and FQGNSA. CDR3 size: 16 residues. V shed 4 bases and J shed 2 bases, with 18 bases lying between them. CDR3 sequence reads: CASSSPSSVLTYEQYF. CDR3 in DNA: TGTGCCAGCAGCTCTCCCTCTTCGGTCCTCACCTACGAGCAGTACTTC.

About this clonotype itself: Given a much more abundant clone one base away, this may be a read error. The chain employs TRBV5-1 and TRBJ2-5; D perhaps matches TRBD1 (6 bases). This CDR3 has 15 residues. Deletions cut 1 base from V and 3 bases from J, with 13 bases between. The V gene's germline CDR1 is SGHRS and CDR2 YFSETQ. DNA of the CDR3: TGCGCCAGCAGCTTGACGTTTAACAGGGAAGAGACCCAGTACTTC. Its translation is CASSLTFNREETQYF.

There are many counts of this clonotype. The rearrangement links TRBV7-9 to TRBJ1-3; D is undetermined. The CDR3 extends over 10 amino acids. V was pared by 11 bases and J by 4 bases, with 6 bases between. Germline V gene data show CDR1 as SEHNR and CDR2 as FQNEAQ (reference sequence). Written as DNA, the CDR3 is TGTGCCCTACTGGGAAACACCATATATTTT. Its translation is CALLGNTIYF. The full variable domain, its missing parts supplied by reference TRBV7-9 and TRBJ1-3, is DTGVSQNPRHKITKRGQNVTFRCDPISEHNRLYWYRQTLGQGPEFLTYFQNEAQLEKSRLLSDRFSAERPKGSFSTLEIQRTEQGDSAMYLCALLGNTIYFGEGSWLTVV.

The chain joins TRBV20-1 to TRBJ2-2, with 10 bases identical to TRBD1. Germline V lookup: CDR1 DFQATT, CDR2 SNEGSKA (reference sequence). CDR3 length: 19 residues. J lost 4 bases, V lost 6 bases, and 20 bases had no gene match. CDR3 loop: CSARRPPRQGASSTGELFF. The DNA for the CDR3 is TGCAGTGCCCGTCGTCCTCCCCGACAGGGGGCGTCGAGCACCGGGGAGCTGTTTTTT.

The table lists this clonotype with many counts. This chain joins TRBV4-3 and TRBJ2-7, with D perhaps matching TRBD1 or TRBD2 (5 bases each). CDR3 size: 14 residues. Per germline, CDR1 LGHNA and CDR2 YSLEER. V gave up 3 bases and J gave up 4 bases, with 13 bases separating them. The CDR3 region is CASSHRDGSYEQYF. CDR3 DNA: TGCGCCAGCAGCCACCGGGACGGCTCGTACGAGCAGTACTTC.

This clonotype was picked up one time. The CDR3 protein is CASRGTGGRTEAFF. The CDR3 DNA is TGTGCCAGCCGGGGGACAGGGGGCAGGACTGAAGCTTTCTTT. This chain joins TRBV27 and TRBJ1-1, with TRBD1 identical over 12 bases. Germline V gene sequence: CDR1 MNHEY, CDR2 SMNVEV (reference sequence). This CDR3 comprises 14 residues. V shed 8 bases, J shed 5 bases, and the junction held 6 bases outside the gene matches.

V and J are TRBV19 and TRBJ2-2; no reliable D call. This CDR3 spans 16 amino acids. Trimming stripped 3 bases from V and 1 base from J, with 12 bases between. The germline gives CDR1 LNHDA, CDR2 SQIVND (reference sequence). CDR3 protein: CASSISRNKNTGELFF. The CDR3 DNA reads TGTGCCAGTAGTATTTCGCGGAATAAGAACACCGGGGAGCTGTTTTTT.

Only a few counts were recorded for this clonotype. The rearrangement links TRBV4-2 to TRBJ2-5, with D possibly being TRBD1 or TRBD2 (5 bases each). This CDR3 is built from 14 residues. The germline V gene encodes CDR1 LGHNA and CDR2 YNFKEQ. V lost 5 bases, J lost 3 bases, and 13 bases lay in between. The chain's CDR3 is CASSSRGRKETQYF. The CDR3 DNA reads as TGTGCCAGCAGCTCTCGGGGCAGAAAAGAGACCCAGTACTTC.

The CDR3 DNA sequence: TGTGCCATCAGTGCCCGGGACAGGGGGTTCTCTGGGGCCAACGTCCTGACTTTC. The encoded protein is CAISARDRGFSGANVLTF. The genes are TRBV10-3 and TRBJ2-6, with 11 bases fitting TRBD1. The CDR3 covers 18 residues. The germline V gene encodes CDR1 ENHRY and CDR2 SYGVKD. J lost 0 bases, V lost 4 bases, and 5 bases had no gene match.

This clonotype was counted at least ten times. This chain links TRBV7-8 with TRBJ1-2, with D possibly TRBD1 on 6 matching bases. The CDR3 sequence is 15 residues long. The V and J ends lost 6 bases and 1 base respectively, with 15 bases between them. Per germline, CDR1 SGHVS and CDR2 FQNEAQ. In DNA, the CDR3 is TGTGCCAGCAGGGGCTACAGGGAAAGTAACTATGGCTACACCTTC. This gives the protein CASRGYRESNYGYTF.

A note on this clonotype: The junction departs from germline at one end; a sequencing error may be responsible. The rearrangement joins TRBV20-1 to TRBJ2-5, with TRBD2 identical over 8 bases. CDR1 is DFQATT, CDR2 SNEGSKA, per germline (reference sequence). The CDR3 extends over 15 amino acids. CDR3 coding DNA: TGCAGTGCTACCAGCCGAGCGGGAGTAGGAAAGACCCTGTACTTC. As protein: CSATSRAGVGKTLYF.

In its sample, this clonotype was seen many times. The V call is TRBV2, the J call TRBJ2-7, with 8 nucleotides matching TRBD1. The CDR3 runs to 15 residues. V was clipped by 5 bases and J by 2 bases; unmatched bases: 8. Germline V CDR1 and CDR2: SNHLY, FYNNEI. Here the CDR3 DNA reads TGTGCCAGCAGTCTCTCCGGGACAGGACCCTACGAGCAGTACTTC. Translation: CASSLSGTGPYEQYF.

This clonotype was seen ten or more times. The CDR3 here is CATQLRTVGSTGELFF. CDR3 DNA: TGTGCCACCCAACTCCGGACAGTCGGGTCCACCGGGGAGCTGTTTTTT. The J gene is TRBJ2-2, the V gene TRBV10-3, with D possibly matching TRBD1 (6 bases). The CDR3 has 16 residues. From germline, CDR1 is ENHRY and CDR2 SYGVKD. The germline V and J ends were trimmed by 10 bases and 4 bases, with 22 bases remaining between them.

V gene TRBV11-2 combines with J gene TRBJ2-7, with 7 bases lining up with TRBD1. The junction had 18 bases not matched to a gene; V was cut back by 5 bases and J by 5 bases. This CDR3 comprises 17 residues. CDR1 is SGHAT and CDR2 is FQNNGV in the germline V gene. For the CDR3, the DNA is TGTGCCAGCAGCCCCTCAGTGACAGGGTTCGAGTCGCACGAGCAGTACTTC. Translation gives CASSPSVTGFESHEQYF.